One sample yielded the 31 T cell receptor beta chains listed below, sequenced in a study of patients and donors after allogeneic stem cell transplantation. One entry per CDR3 protein results from TCRdb running MiXCR on the RT-PCR reads. The profile shows some 960,000 distinct CDR3 sequences, 18% of them singletons. Sample: blood, either unsorted or a sorted T cell fraction (not recorded which). The receptors stem from a human donor who was either an allogeneic HSCT recipient or a stem cell or donor lymphocyte infusion donor (not recorded which). It is not recorded whose cells these are; they may come from a transplant donor.

The table lists this clonotype with a few counts. The J gene is TRBJ2-7, the V gene TRBV20-1; TRBD1 or TRBD2 may be the D gene (5 bases each). V lost 1 base and J 6 bases, leaving 13 bases between the germline ends. Germline-derived CDR1 and CDR2 are DFQATT and SNEGSKA (reference sequence). The CDR3 contains 13 residues. The chain's CDR3 is CSARVGLATEQYF. In DNA, the CDR3 is TGCAGTGCTAGAGTGGGGCTAGCAACCGAGCAGTACTTC.

This clonotype was observed many times. V usage is TRBV12-3 or TRBV12-4 and J usage is TRBJ2-7; either TRBD1 or TRBD2 may supply D (5 bases each). The CDR3 is 12 residues long. The ends were cut back, 4 bases at V and 6 bases at J, with 10 bases in the middle. DNA of the CDR3: TGTGCCAGCAGTTCGAGGGGTTTCGAGCAGTACTTC. Its translation: CASSSRGFEQYF.

This clonotype was recorded a few times. V usage is TRBV12-3 or TRBV12-4 and J usage is TRBJ2-7; a possible D gene is TRBD1 (6 bases). V shed 3 bases and J shed 6 bases, with 15 bases lying between them. This CDR3 region has 14 residues. The CDR3 DNA is TGTGCCAGCAGTTTTGGGGCAGGGGACGGCGAGCAGTACTTC. Its protein product is CASSFGAGDGEQYF.

This clonotype showed up just a few times. This rearrangement joins TRBV4-1 to TRBJ2-1; no clear D. CDR3 length: 15 residues. CDR1 MGHRA and CDR2 YSYEKL come from the germline V gene. Trimming cost V 0 bases and J 2 bases, with 8 bases left between them. Here the CDR3 reads CASSQDSYPYNEQFF. The DNA of the CDR3 is TGCGCCAGCAGCCAAGACTCCTACCCCTACAATGAGCAGTTCTTC.

V gene TRBV6-2 or TRBV6-3 combines with J gene TRBJ2-3, with D perhaps given as TRBD1 or TRBD2 (6 bases each). Looked up from germline, CDR1 is MNHEY and CDR2 is SVGEGT. V was cut by 1 base and J by 4 bases, with 15 bases left in between. The CDR3 extends over 16 amino acids. Written as DNA, the CDR3 is TGTGCCAGCAGTTACTTGCCTCGGGGGCGAGCAGATACGCAGTATTTT. Protein: CASSYLPRGRADTQYF.

V is TRBV7-2 and J is TRBJ2-4; no reliable D call. This CDR3 is built from 17 residues. Deletions cut 1 base from V and 3 bases from J, with 16 bases between. Germline CDR1 reads SGHTA; CDR2 reads FQGNSA. CDR3 residues: CASSLVVGWEFKNIQYF. CDR3 bases: TGTGCCAGCAGCTTAGTGGTGGGATGGGAATTCAAAAACATTCAGTACTTC.

The chain uses TRBV27 and TRBJ1-6; 8 bases match TRBD1. This CDR3 contains 18 residues. The germline CDR1 and CDR2 sequences are MNHEY and SMNVEV (reference sequence). V trimming: 2 bases; J trimming: 0 bases; junction bases outside the gene matches: 6. The CDR3 sequence: CASSLRWTGSSYNSPLHF. The DNA of the CDR3 is TGTGCCAGCAGTTTAAGGTGGACAGGGAGCTCCTATAATTCACCCCTCCACTTT.

The chain joins TRBV20-1 to TRBJ2-7, with D maybe TRBD1 (5 bases). V shed 3 bases and J shed 7 bases, with 13 bases lying between them. CDR1 DFQATT and CDR2 SNEGSKA come from the germline V gene (reference sequence). The CDR3 runs to 12 residues. In DNA, the CDR3 is TGCAGTGCTAGTACTTCCCCAGGGGAGCAGTACTTC. Protein: CSASTSPGEQYF.

The chain combines TRBV28 with TRBJ2-6; 7 nucleotides align to TRBD1. The CDR3 has 17 residues. Germline V gene sequence: CDR1 MDHEN, CDR2 SYDVKM. V lost 6 bases, J lost 0 bases, and 8 bases stayed unmatched. The CDR3 coding sequence is TGTGCCAGCAGCCTCTACAGGGGAAGCTCTGGGGCCAACGTCCTGACTTTC. It is translated as CASSLYRGSSGANVLTF.

This clonotype was counted many times. The rearrangement links TRBV3-1 to TRBJ2-7; possible D gene TRBD1, 5 bases. This CDR3 is built from 11 residues. V shed 2 bases and J shed 6 bases, with 5 bases lying between them. Per the germline V gene, CDR1 is LGHDT and CDR2 is YNNKEL (reference sequence). The CDR3 loop is CASSQRGEQYF. The CDR3 nucleotides are TGTGCCAGCAGCCAAAGGGGCGAGCAGTACTTC.

The CDR3 nucleotides read TGTGCCAGCAGCCCACAGACGGCGTGGGGGCTGTTTTTT. Its translation is CASSPQTAWGLFF. The chain combines TRBV9 with TRBJ2-2; no definite D call. The CDR3 is 13 amino acids. Trimming pared 4 bases from V and 13 bases from J, leaving 17 bases between. Looked up from germline, CDR1 is SGDLS and CDR2 is YYNGEE.

This clonotype was counted a few times. The rearrangement uses TRBV11-2 and TRBJ2-1, with TRBD2 matching over 9 bases. This CDR3 region has 17 residues. Looked up from germline, CDR1 is SGHAT and CDR2 is FQNNGV. V was clipped by 5 bases and J by 2 bases; unmatched bases: 10. This CDR3 reads CASSSRLAVTPYNEQFF. For the CDR3, the DNA is TGTGCCAGCAGCAGCCGACTAGCGGTTACCCCCTACAATGAGCAGTTCTTC.

This chain uses TRBV20-1 with TRBJ1-1, with D tentatively TRBD1 (5 bases). Per the germline V gene, CDR1 is DFQATT and CDR2 is SNEGSKA (reference sequence). Between the trimmed V and J ends, which lost 6 bases and 0 bases, there was a span of 20 bases. The CDR3 length is 16 residues. The CDR3 is CSAKKSTVLMNTEAFF. The CDR3 nucleotides read TGCAGTGCAAAAAAGTCGACAGTACTCATGAACACTGAAGCTTTCTTT.

This clonotype was detected a few times. This chain uses TRBV20-1 with TRBJ2-1; D gene ambiguous. Germline CDR1 is DFQATT and CDR2 is SNEGSKA (reference sequence). The ends were cut back, 8 bases at V and 9 bases at J, with 11 bases in the middle. There are 10 residues in the CDR3. The CDR3 region has the DNA TGCAGTCTCTCGGTCGGTGAGCAGTTCTTC. It encodes CSLSVGEQFF.

V is TRBV30 and J is TRBJ2-1; 11 nucleotides align to TRBD2. CDR3 size: 16 residues. CDR1 GTSNPN and CDR2 SVGIG come from the germline V gene (reference sequence). Losses at the gene ends were 2 bases for V and 2 bases for J; bases not matched to a gene: 5. In DNA, the CDR3 is TGTGCCTGGAGTCTCCTAGCGGGAGGCGCCTACAATGAGCAGTTCTTC. Translating it yields CAWSLLAGGAYNEQFF.

J is TRBJ2-7 and V is TRBV5-1; unclear D gene. Trimming took off 0 bases at V and 9 bases at J, with 10 bases between the two ends. The CDR3 is 12 amino acids. The germline CDR1 and CDR2 sequences are SGHRS and YFSETQ. The CDR3 loop is CASSLEAERQYF. The CDR3, as DNA: TGCGCCAGCAGCTTGGAGGCGGAGCGGCAGTACTTC.

There are a few counts of this clonotype. This rearrangement joins TRBV10-3 to TRBJ2-2; the match to TRBD1 covers 7 bases. Per germline, CDR1 ENHRY and CDR2 SYGVKD. CDR3 length: 14 residues. The V segment lost 5 bases and the J segment 7 bases; nucleotides outside the gene matches: 7. In DNA, the CDR3 is TGTGCCATCAGTATAGGACAGGATAGCGGGGAGCTGTTTTTT. Translated: CAISIGQDSGELFF.

Ten or more counts support this clonotype. V is TRBV12-3 or TRBV12-4 and J is TRBJ2-1; 7 nucleotides agree with TRBD2. The J segment lost 4 bases and the V segment lost 6 bases, leaving 12 bases of the junction unmatched. The CDR3 has 16 residues. The CDR3 loop is CASRGTGTILYNEQFF. CDR3 bases: TGTGCCAGCAGGGGAACCGGGACTATACTTTACAATGAGCAGTTCTTC.

The chain combines TRBV20-1 with TRBJ1-5, with a weak D call TRBD1 (5 bases). This CDR3 comprises 17 residues. Trimming pared 1 base from V and 0 bases from J, leaving 16 bases between. The germline CDR1 and CDR2 sequences are DFQATT and SNEGSKA (reference sequence). The CDR3 DNA sequence: TGCAGTGCTAGAGGGCGGACATCCCTGTATAGCAATCAGCCCCAGCATTTT. Its protein product is CSARGRTSLYSNQPQHF.

The chain uses TRBV6-5 and TRBJ2-1; tentatively, D is TRBD2 (5 bases). CDR1 MNHEY and CDR2 SVGAGI come from the germline V gene. The CDR3 is 16 residues long. V was shortened by 2 bases and J by 2 bases, with 13 bases between the two germline ends. The CDR3 region is CASSYVGSRPYNEQFF. CDR3 nucleotide sequence: TGTGCCAGCAGTTACGTTGGGAGCCGCCCCTACAATGAGCAGTTCTTC.

This sequence joins TRBV6-5 and TRBJ2-1; TRBD2 might be the D (7 bases). CDR1 is MNHEY, CDR2 SVGAGI, per germline. The V and J ends lost 2 bases and 10 bases respectively, with 15 bases between them. The CDR3 is made up of 14 amino acids. CDR3 DNA: TGTGCCAGCAGTTACGGGGGGGGCAACGAGGAGCAGTTCTTC. This codes for CASSYGGGNEEQFF.

The rearrangement joins TRBV5-6 to TRBJ2-5, with TRBD1 identical over 8 bases. The CDR3 runs 14 residues. V shed 4 bases and J 4 bases; nucleotides not matched to a gene: 6. The germline V gene encodes CDR1 SGHDT and CDR2 YYEEEE. The CDR3: CASSVDRVGETQYF. The CDR3, as DNA: TGTGCCAGCAGCGTGGACAGGGTGGGAGAGACCCAGTACTTC.

V and J are TRBV7-6 and TRBJ2-2; D is unresolved. In germline, CDR1 is SGHVS, CDR2 FNYEAQ. The CDR3 length is 15 residues. Between the trimmed V and J ends, which lost 3 bases and 4 bases, there was a span of 12 bases. CDR3 in amino acids: CASSFRRSFTGELFF. DNA for the CDR3: TGTGCCAGCAGCTTCCGTAGGTCTTTCACCGGGGAGCTGTTTTTT.

This clonotype was recorded at least ten times. The rearrangement links TRBV29-1 to TRBJ2-2; D may be TRBD1 (7 bases). Trimming removed 6 bases from V and 5 bases from J, with 13 bases in between. The CDR3 is 13 amino acids. CDR1 is SQVTM, CDR2 ANQGSEA, per germline. CDR3 coding DNA: TGCAGCGTAAGGACAGGAGGGACCGGGGAGCTGTTTTTT. This translates into CSVRTGGTGELFF.

This clonotype was seen more than once but under ten times. This chain joins TRBV5-1 and TRBJ2-3; no reliable D call. V was shortened by 4 bases and J by 4 bases, with 16 bases between the two germline ends. CDR3 size: 15 residues. Germline CDR1 and CDR2: SGHRS and YFSETQ. The CDR3 loop is CASSPGGTGADTQYF. The CDR3 coding sequence is TGCGCCAGCAGCCCCGGTGGAACCGGAGCAGATACGCAGTATTTT.

V is TRBV16 and J is TRBJ1-1; D not certain. Trimming took 1 base from V and 1 from J, leaving 10 bases between them. CDR1 KGHSY and CDR2 FQNENV come from the germline V gene. The CDR3 sequence is 15 residues long. CDR3 protein: CASSQWKAGNTEAFF. CDR3 in DNA: TGTGCCAGCAGCCAATGGAAGGCAGGGAACACTGAAGCTTTCTTT.

The table lists this clonotype with a few counts. V is TRBV18 and J is TRBJ1-5; TRBD1 is a possible D gene (5 bases). Germline V gives CDR1 KGHSH, CDR2 LQKENI. There are 15 residues in the CDR3. The V and J ends lost 1 base and 4 bases respectively, with 11 bases between them. The CDR3: CASSPRAGRNQPQHF. CDR3 nucleotides: TGTGCCAGCTCACCACGGGCAGGGAGAAATCAGCCCCAGCATTTT.

This clonotype was seen a few times. The chain is built from TRBV20-1 and TRBJ2-7; D is perhaps TRBD1 (6 bases). The CDR3 sequence is 12 residues long. Trimming left V 6 bases short and J 7 bases short, with 16 bases between. In germline, CDR1 is DFQATT, CDR2 SNEGSKA (reference sequence). The CDR3 DNA reads as TGCAGTGCCGAACCAGGGGTTGGGGAGCAGTACTTC. It codes for CSAEPGVGEQYF.

This clonotype has at least ten counts. This chain links TRBV20-1 with TRBJ2-2; D gene ambiguous. The V and J ends lost 3 bases and 0 bases respectively, with 8 bases between them. This CDR3 comprises 14 residues. Germline values: CDR1 DFQATT, CDR2 SNEGSKA (reference sequence). The DNA of the CDR3 is TGCAGTGCTAGCCCCCTGACGAACACCGGGGAGCTGTTTTTT. Translating it yields CSASPLTNTGELFF.

The chain has TRBV5-1 and TRBJ2-5, with D maybe TRBD1 (6 bases). The V end was cut by 7 bases, the J end by 1 base, with 17 bases between. The CDR3 loop spans 15 amino acids. The germline V gene encodes CDR1 SGHRS and CDR2 YFSETQ. CDR3 coding DNA: TGCGCCAGCTGCGTCGGGCAGGGGCCCCAAGAGACCCAGTACTTC. Protein sequence: CASCVGQGPQETQYF.

This clonotype was counted a few times. V is TRBV9 and J is TRBJ1-5; D unresolved. Germline V lookup: CDR1 SGDLS, CDR2 YYNGEE. The CDR3 sequence is 15 residues long. Trimming cost V 6 bases and J 3 bases, with 16 bases left between them. This CDR3 is CASNRGGRHNQPQHF. The CDR3 bases are TGTGCCAGCAACCGGGGAGGGAGGCACAATCAGCCCCAGCATTTT. The entire variable domain, with the rest obtained from reference TRBV9 and TRBJ1-5, is as follows: DSGVTQTPKHLITATGQRVTLRCSPRSGDLSVYWYQQSLDQGLQFLIQYYNGEERAKGNILERFSAQQFPDLHSELNLSSLELGDSALYFCASNRGGRHNQPQHFGDGTRLSIL.